The next 22 T cell receptor beta chains were all read from a single sample in a study of Graves' ophthalmopathy and Graves' hyperthyroidism. Amplification of the TCR beta CDR3 regions used RNA transcripts (as template). First-round RT-PCR used HTBI primers; second-round multiplex PCR followed. TCRdb reprocessed the multiplex PCR reads with MiXCR, giving one entry per CDR3 protein. Found here are approximately 160,000 distinct CDR3 sequences, under 45% of them singletons; the top ten hold 7.5% to 10%. The sequencing input was peripheral blood. Receptors originate from a man under 40 with Graves' ophthalmopathy.

This clonotype was recorded at least ten times. A clone one base away is much larger, so this may be a read error. The chain has TRBV6-1 and TRBJ2-5; TRBD1 aligns across 7 bases. In germline, CDR1 is MNHNS, CDR2 SASEGT. This CDR3 is 15 amino acids long. CDR3 loop: CASSRTQGVQETRYF. The CDR3 coding sequence is TGTGCCAGCAGTCGCACCCAGGGGGTCCAAGAGACCCGGTACTTC.

The chain uses TRBV6-2 or TRBV6-3 and TRBJ2-7, with a tentative D call TRBD1 (6 bases). Germline V lookup: CDR1 MNHEY, CDR2 SVGEGT. V dropped 7 bases and J dropped 1 base, with 17 bases sitting between them. This CDR3 is 15 amino acids long. The chain's CDR3 is CASTSSPDSSYEQYF. In DNA form, the CDR3 reads TGTGCCAGCACCTCATCCCCGGACAGTTCCTACGAGCAGTACTTC.

Ten or more counts support this clonotype. The CDR3 bases are TGTGCCAGCAGCCCCGTGAGGGGGGGAGCGGGGACCCAGTACTTC. Translating it yields CASSPVRGGAGTQYF. V and J are TRBV28 and TRBJ2-5, with a possible D match to TRBD2 (7 bases). V was clipped by 6 bases and J by 7 bases, with 21 bases between them. Germline lookup yields CDR1 MDHEN and CDR2 SYDVKM. The CDR3 has 15 residues.

This clonotype came up many times. V and J are TRBV12-3 or TRBV12-4 and TRBJ2-5, with D perhaps TRBD1 or TRBD2 (5 bases each). The CDR3 consists of 13 residues. The V end lost 5 bases, the J end lost 1 base, and 8 bases lay between the germline ends. The CDR3 DNA reads TGTGCCAGCAGTCAGGGAGTCCAAGAGACCCAGTACTTC. Translated, it gives CASSQGVQETQYF.

The chain recombines TRBV7-9 with TRBJ1-2; D is ambiguous. V lost 5 bases to trimming and J lost 6 bases, with 13 bases between them. Germline CDR1 reads SEHNR; CDR2 reads FQNEAQ (reference sequence). CDR3 length: 13 amino acids. CDR3 sequence reads: CASSASGFDGYTF. The CDR3 nucleotides are TGTGCCAGCAGCGCAAGCGGGTTCGATGGCTACACCTTC.

This clonotype was detected ten times or more. The rearrangement uses TRBV11-3 and TRBJ1-1; perhaps TRBD1 as D (5 bases). CDR1 and CDR2 (germline): SGHNT, YENEEA. V was shortened by 8 bases and J by 4 bases, with 14 bases between the two germline ends. The CDR3 spans 13 residues. The CDR3 sequence is CASGFGGITEAFF. In DNA form, the CDR3 reads TGTGCCAGCGGTTTCGGGGGAATCACTGAAGCTTTCTTT.

This clonotype was seen many times. The chain couples TRBV2 to TRBJ1-2; tentatively, D is TRBD1 (5 bases). The CDR3 runs to 15 residues. Per the germline V gene, CDR1 is SNHLY and CDR2 is FYNNEI. The germline V and J ends were trimmed by 4 bases and 4 bases, with 16 bases remaining between them. CDR3 nucleotide sequence: TGTGCCAGCAGTGCAGTAGTTAGGGGACCCTATGGCTACACCTTC. It codes for CASSAVVRGPYGYTF.

This clonotype was seen many times. V and J are TRBV20-1 and TRBJ2-2; 11 nucleotides line up with TRBD2. V was clipped by 1 base and J by 5 bases; unmatched bases: 9. CDR1 and CDR2 from the germline V gene are DFQATT and SNEGSKA (reference sequence). The CDR3 spans 17 residues. The CDR3 nucleotides are TGCAGTGCTAGAGCCCTCGGGACTAGCGGACCTACCGGGGAGCTGTTTTTT. Amino acids: CSARALGTSGPTGELFF.

This clonotype was seen only a few times. The rearrangement joins TRBV20-1 to TRBJ1-2; 7 nucleotides agree with TRBD1. The germline V gene has CDR1 DFQATT and CDR2 SNEGSKA (reference sequence). CDR3 size: 11 residues. Trimming removed 5 bases from V and 10 bases from J; junction bases left unmatched: 7. The CDR3 bases are TGCAGTGCTTCAAGTGGGACAGCCTACACCTTC. This encodes CSASSGTAYTF.

The chain employs TRBV7-2 and TRBJ1-2, with D possibly being TRBD1 (5 bases). The V end lost 5 bases, the J end lost 4 bases, and 17 bases lay between the germline ends. The V gene's germline CDR1 is SGHTA and CDR2 FQGNSA. This CDR3 is 15 amino acids long. The DNA for the CDR3 is TGTGCCAGCAGCCCAGCCTCGGGGGTACGCTATGGCTACACCTTC. Translating gives CASSPASGVRYGYTF. The full variable domain, rest sourced from reference TRBV7-2 and TRBJ1-2, is GAGVSQSPSNKVTEKGKDVELRCDPISGHTALYWYRQSLGQGLEFLIYFQGNSAPDKSGLPSDRFSAERTGGSVSTLTIQRTQQEDSAVYLCASSPASGVRYGYTFGSGTRLTVV.

The V and J genes are TRBV28 and TRBJ1-2; the D is unclear. The CDR3 has 11 residues. Germline CDR1 reads MDHEN; CDR2 reads SYDVKM. CDR3 in DNA: TGTGCAACTAACTTTAACTATGGCTACACCTTC. Translating it yields CATNFNYGYTF.

The table lists this clonotype with many counts. The chain recombines TRBV2 with TRBJ1-5, with D perhaps matching TRBD1 (5 bases). Trimming took 2 bases from V and 6 from J, leaving 11 bases between them. The V gene's germline CDR1 is SNHLY and CDR2 FYNNEI. CDR3 length: 14 amino acids. CDR3 sequence reads: CASSEIGTFQPQHF. For the CDR3, the DNA is TGTGCCAGCAGTGAAATAGGGACGTTTCAGCCCCAGCATTTT.

The chain couples TRBV27 to TRBJ2-7; D perhaps matches TRBD2 (6 bases). The length of the CDR3 is 13 residues. Germline CDR1 MNHEY, CDR2 SMNVEV (reference sequence). V was shortened by 6 bases and J by 2 bases, with 11 bases between the two germline ends. The CDR3 DNA sequence: TGTGCCAGCAGGGGAAGGAGGGCCTACGAGCAGTACTTC. Protein: CASRGRRAYEQYF.

The chain couples TRBV12-3 or TRBV12-4 to TRBJ2-7; no reliable D call. The CDR3 is 12 residues long. V was pared by 3 bases and J by 5 bases, with 8 bases between. Here the CDR3 DNA reads TGTGCCAGCAGTTTGGTAGGACACGAGCAGTACTTC. Its translation is CASSLVGHEQYF.

V usage is TRBV28 and J usage is TRBJ2-5; TRBD2 matches 8 bases. The trim removed 5 bases at V and 4 bases at J, leaving 9 bases unmatched. The CDR3 covers 15 residues. CDR1 MDHEN and CDR2 SYDVKM come from the germline V gene. The CDR3 loop is CASSLAGTSGETQYF. The CDR3 DNA sequence: TGTGCCAGCAGTCTCGCCGGGACTAGTGGAGAGACCCAGTACTTC.

V and J are TRBV6-1 and TRBJ2-7, with D unclear. This CDR3 has 14 amino acids. Trimming cost V 4 bases and J 0 bases, with 10 bases left between them. Germline V CDR1 and CDR2: MNHNS, SASEGT. The CDR3 reads CASSVQVVSYEQYF. The CDR3 nucleotides are TGTGCCAGCAGTGTTCAGGTAGTCTCCTACGAGCAGTACTTC.

The chain uses TRBV6-1 and TRBJ1-1; D gene unclear. Germline-derived CDR1 and CDR2 are MNHNS and SASEGT. Trimming removed 5 bases from V and 1 base from J, with 14 bases in between. The CDR3 loop spans 15 amino acids. CDR3 amino acids: CASSPSLGENTEAFF. The CDR3, as DNA: TGTGCCAGCAGTCCCAGCCTCGGGGAGAACACTGAAGCTTTCTTT.

Ten or more counts support this clonotype. The chain couples TRBV9 to TRBJ2-5; 8 nucleotides align to TRBD1. J was trimmed by 5 bases and V by 2 bases; bases with no gene match: 8. This CDR3 spans 15 amino acids. Germline loops: CDR1 SGDLS, CDR2 YYNGEE. The DNA of the CDR3 is TGTGCCAGCAGCGTTGGACAGGGAGGAGTGGAGACCCAGTACTTC. Encoded protein: CASSVGQGGVETQYF.

The gene calls are TRBV12-3 or TRBV12-4 and TRBJ2-5; D tentatively reads TRBD1 or TRBD2 (5 bases each). Trimming removed 3 bases at V and 5 bases at J, with 10 bases between. The CDR3 totals 13 residues. Here the CDR3 DNA reads TGTGCCAGCAGTTTGGGGGTGGGCGAGACCCAGTACTTC. It yields the protein CASSLGVGETQYF.

This chain uses TRBV6-2 or TRBV6-3 with TRBJ2-7; 9 bases fit TRBD1. The CDR3 has 19 amino acids. Trimming at V came to 0 bases and at J to 6 bases, leaving 18 bases not matched to a gene. Germline V gives CDR1 MNHEY, CDR2 SVGEGT. CDR3 in amino acids: CASSYSILNVDRGFFEQYF. In DNA form, the CDR3 reads TGTGCCAGCAGTTACTCGATACTAAATGTGGACAGGGGCTTTTTCGAGCAGTACTTC.

This clonotype was seen a few times. The rearrangement joins TRBV30 to TRBJ1-1, with 8 positions matching TRBD1. CDR1 is GTSNPN, CDR2 SVGIG, per germline (reference sequence). V lost 2 bases and J lost 3; bases outside the gene matches: 5. This CDR3 comprises 14 residues. The CDR3 sequence: CAWSRTGWDTEAFF. CDR3 bases: TGTGCCTGGAGTCGGACAGGGTGGGACACTGAAGCTTTCTTT.

This clonotype showed up many times. This chain joins TRBV6-2 or TRBV6-3 and TRBJ2-7; weak D call: TRBD1 (5 bases). Germline-derived CDR1 and CDR2 are MNHEY and SVGEGT. V lost 2 bases and J 3 bases, leaving 8 bases between the germline ends. The CDR3 spans 13 residues. The CDR3 region has the DNA TGTGCCAGCAGTTACAGGGGCTTCTACGAGCAGTACTTC. Translating gives CASSYRGFYEQYF.